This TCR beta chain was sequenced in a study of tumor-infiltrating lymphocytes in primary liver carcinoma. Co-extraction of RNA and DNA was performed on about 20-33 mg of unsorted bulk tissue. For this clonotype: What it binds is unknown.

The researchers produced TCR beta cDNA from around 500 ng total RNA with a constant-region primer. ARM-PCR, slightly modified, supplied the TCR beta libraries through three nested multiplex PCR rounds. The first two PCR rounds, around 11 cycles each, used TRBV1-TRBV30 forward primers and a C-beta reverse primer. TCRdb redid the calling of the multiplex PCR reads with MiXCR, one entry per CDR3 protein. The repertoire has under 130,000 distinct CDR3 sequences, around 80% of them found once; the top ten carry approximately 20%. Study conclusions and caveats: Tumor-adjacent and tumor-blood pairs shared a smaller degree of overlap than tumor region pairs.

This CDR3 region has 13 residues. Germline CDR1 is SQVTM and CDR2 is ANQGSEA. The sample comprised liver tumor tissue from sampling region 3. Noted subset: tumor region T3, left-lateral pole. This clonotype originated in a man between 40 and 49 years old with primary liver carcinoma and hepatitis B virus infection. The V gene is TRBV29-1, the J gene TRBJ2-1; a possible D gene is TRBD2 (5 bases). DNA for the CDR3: TGCTGTGTTGAATTACTAGCCTACAATGAGCAGTTCTTC. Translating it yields CCVELLAYNEQFF.